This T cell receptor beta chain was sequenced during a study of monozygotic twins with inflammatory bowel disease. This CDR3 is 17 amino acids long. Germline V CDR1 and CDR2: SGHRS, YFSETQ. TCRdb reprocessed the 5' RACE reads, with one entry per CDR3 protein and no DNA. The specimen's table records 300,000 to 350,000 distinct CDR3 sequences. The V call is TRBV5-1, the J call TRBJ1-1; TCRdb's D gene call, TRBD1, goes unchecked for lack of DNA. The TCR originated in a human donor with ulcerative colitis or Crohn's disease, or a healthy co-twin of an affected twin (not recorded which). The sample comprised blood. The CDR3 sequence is CASSLVGQGPLNTEAFF.